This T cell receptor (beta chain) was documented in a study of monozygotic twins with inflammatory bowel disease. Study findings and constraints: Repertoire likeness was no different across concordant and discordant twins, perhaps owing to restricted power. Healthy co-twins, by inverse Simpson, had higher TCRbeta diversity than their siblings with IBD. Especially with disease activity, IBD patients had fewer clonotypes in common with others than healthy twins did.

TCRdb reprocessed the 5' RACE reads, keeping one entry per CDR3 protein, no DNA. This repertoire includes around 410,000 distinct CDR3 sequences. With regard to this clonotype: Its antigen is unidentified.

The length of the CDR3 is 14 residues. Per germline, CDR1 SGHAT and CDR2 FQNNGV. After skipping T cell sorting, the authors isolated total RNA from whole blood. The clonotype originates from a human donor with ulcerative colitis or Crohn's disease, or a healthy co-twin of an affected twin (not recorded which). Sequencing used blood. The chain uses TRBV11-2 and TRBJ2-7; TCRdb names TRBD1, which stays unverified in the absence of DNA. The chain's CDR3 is CASSLRQVFYEQYF.